This TCR beta chain was found in a study of cytomegalovirus exposure and HLA in healthy donors. CDR3 length: 14 residues. V shed 4 bases and J 2 bases; nucleotides not matched to a gene: 4. PCR primers comprised 60 Vbeta and 13 Jbeta primers. The method was immunoSEQ multiplex PCR; TCRdb's version includes in-frame clones alone and lacks a portion of them. The table includes 45,000 to 65,000 clones, roughly 80% detected once. Material for sequencing was PBMCs. The source is a woman aged 35 to 49 in good health and CMV-seropositive. This chain connects TRBV23-1 to TRBJ1-2; the match to TRBD1 covers 7 bases. TRBV23-1 carries the ORF label, with uncertain function. The DNA for the CDR3 is TGCGCCAGCAGTCCCAGCAGGGGGAACTATGGCTACACCTTC. This gives the protein CASSPSRGNYGYTF.